These 31 T cell receptor beta chains originate from one sample sequenced in a study of blood T cell repertoires in COVID-19. Sequenced by immunoSEQ multiplex PCR; TCRdb stores in-frame clones only, minus some. The sample lists 50,000 or so clones; about three quarters were seen once. Material for sequencing was peripheral blood. The source of these receptors is a human donor with active or convalescent COVID-19. The donor label of this sample is uncertain.

This clone was recorded only once. The chain joins TRBV3-1 (or the pseudogene TRBV3-2) to TRBJ2-5; TRBD2 matches 12 bases. V gave up 9 bases and J gave up 4 bases; unmatched junction bases: 15. The germline gives CDR1 LGHDT, CDR2 YNNKEL (reference sequence). CDR3 length: 17 amino acids. The CDR3 reads CASRLAGVLTGRETQYF. Written as DNA, the CDR3 is TGTGCCAGTAGACTAGCGGGAGTATTGACTGGAAGAGAGACCCAGTACTTC.

In DNA form, the CDR3 reads TGTGCCAGCAGCTTAATGACACGCGAGCAGTTCTTC. Translated: CASSLMTREQFF. This rearrangement joins TRBV7-2 to TRBJ2-1; D call uncertain. This CDR3 has 12 residues. The germline gives CDR1 SGHTA, CDR2 FQGNSA. V lost 2 bases and J lost 10, with 9 bases in between.

The chain carries TRBV28 and TRBJ2-7, with a weak D call TRBD2 (6 bases). V lost 8 bases and J lost 6, with 14 bases in between. Germline CDR1 reads MDHEN; CDR2 reads SYDVKM. The length of the CDR3 is 12 residues. CDR3 sequence: CASRAVGGEQYF. CDR3 nucleotide sequence: TGTGCCAGCCGCGCGGTCGGGGGCGAGCAGTACTTC.

This clone was counted once. The chain combines TRBV19 with TRBJ1-1; possibly TRBD1 for D (6 bases). The V end lost 6 bases, the J end lost 3 bases, and 17 bases lay between the germline ends. CDR1 and CDR2 from the germline V gene are LNHDA and SQIVND (reference sequence). The CDR3 consists of 15 residues. Written as DNA, the CDR3 is TGTGCCAGTAGAAAGGGAGGGGGAGTATACACTGAAGCTTTCTTT. Translated, it gives CASRKGGGVYTEAFF.

This chain links TRBV4-1 with TRBJ1-2; the match to TRBD1 covers 7 bases. CDR3 length equals 15 residues. The germline V gene has CDR1 MGHRA and CDR2 YSYEKL. V lost 2 bases to trimming and J lost 4 bases; unmatched junction nucleotides: 7. CDR3 protein: CASSQSPGTVYGYTF. CDR3 nucleotide sequence: TGCGCCAGCAGCCAAAGCCCCGGGACAGTCTATGGCTACACCTTC.

The rearrangement joins TRBV2 to TRBJ1-5; D is unclear. V was trimmed by 6 bases and J by 0 bases, leaving 9 bases between them. The CDR3 length is 14 residues. Germline CDR1 and CDR2: SNHLY and FYNNEI. This CDR3 is CASRGSYSNQPQHF. As DNA, the CDR3 is TGTGCCAGCAGGGGCAGCTATAGCAATCAGCCCCAGCATTTT.

The chain employs TRBV30 and TRBJ2-1; D may be TRBD2 (6 bases). Per germline, CDR1 GTSNPN and CDR2 SVGIG (reference sequence). Trimming shortened V by 0 bases and J by 8 bases, and 23 bases separated the two germline ends. The CDR3 totals 17 residues. The CDR3 DNA reads TGTGCCTGGAGTGTAAGTCACGCGGGGCTCAAACGGTATGAGCAGTTCTTC. This translates into CAWSVSHAGLKRYEQFF.

This clone was picked up a small number of times. This chain connects TRBV30 to TRBJ1-2, with a tentative D call TRBD1 (5 bases). Germline loops: CDR1 GTSNPN, CDR2 SVGIG (reference sequence). The CDR3 covers 14 residues. Trimming shortened V by 2 bases and J by 4 bases, and 14 bases separated the two germline ends. The CDR3 DNA sequence: TGTGCCTGGAGTCCATCCGGGGGAGCCTATGGCTACACCTTC. Amino acids: CAWSPSGGAYGYTF.

The rearrangement links TRBV18 to TRBJ2-6; tentative D call: TRBD1 (5 bases). CDR1 is KGHSH and CDR2 is LQKENI in the germline V gene. The V end was cut by 3 bases, the J end by 4 bases, with 16 bases between. There are 17 residues in the CDR3. In DNA, the CDR3 is TGTGCCAGCTCACCGGGGCAGGGTTCACCGGGGGCCAACGTCCTGACTTTC. Amino acids: CASSPGQGSPGANVLTF.

The chain recombines TRBV27 with TRBJ2-7, with TRBD1 matching 8 bases. This CDR3 has 15 amino acids. CDR1 MNHEY and CDR2 SMNVEV come from the germline V gene (reference sequence). V trimming: 5 bases; J trimming: 3 bases; junction bases outside the gene matches: 9. The CDR3 loop reads CASSPGQGKIYEQYF. CDR3 coding DNA: TGTGCCAGCAGTCCCGGACAGGGTAAAATCTACGAGCAGTACTTC.

The CDR3 nucleotides are TGTGCCAGCAGCCAAGCATCCAGGGCTAGCGGCGAGCAGTTCTTC. Translation gives CASSQASRASGEQFF. V gene TRBV4-2 combines with J gene TRBJ2-1; 7 bases line up with TRBD2. Germline V gene data show CDR1 as LGHNA and CDR2 as YNFKEQ. CDR3 size: 15 residues. V trimming: 1 base; J trimming: 10 bases; junction bases outside the gene matches: 10.

This clone was found a few times. The chain recombines TRBV30 with TRBJ1-3; TRBD1 is a possible D gene (5 bases). The length of the CDR3 is 15 residues. Germline V gene data show CDR1 as GTSNPN and CDR2 as SVGIG (reference sequence). The V end was cut by 4 bases, the J end by 0 bases, with 13 bases between. This chain's CDR3 is CAWTGGSFSGNTIYF. The CDR3 DNA sequence: TGTGCCTGGACGGGGGGATCCTTCTCTGGAAACACCATATATTTT.

J is TRBJ2-7 and V is TRBV28, with 8 nucleotides matching TRBD1. Germline V CDR1 and CDR2: MDHEN, SYDVKM. CDR3 length: 14 residues. The J segment lost 5 bases and the V segment lost 6 bases, leaving 9 bases of the junction unmatched. The DNA of the CDR3 is TGTGCCAGCAGCTTCCGGGACAGGCTCGACGAGCAGTACTTC. It is translated as CASSFRDRLDEQYF.

This chain joins TRBV5-1 and TRBJ2-1; TRBD2 aligns across 9 bases. The V and J ends lost 4 bases and 4 bases, in that order; junction bases with no gene match: 6. This CDR3 contains 15 residues. Germline assignment: CDR1 SGHRS and CDR2 YFSETQ. As DNA, the CDR3 is TGCGCCAGCAGCCCGACTAGCGGAGCTTACAATGAGCAGTTCTTC. Its protein is CASSPTSGAYNEQFF.

The chain carries TRBV6-1 and TRBJ2-3; D is unclear. Deletions cut 2 bases from V and 2 bases from J, with 11 bases between. Germline CDR1 and CDR2: MNHNS and SASEGT. The CDR3 totals 15 residues. The CDR3 sequence is CASSEMAAITDTQYF. CDR3 nucleotides: TGTGCCAGCAGTGAAATGGCGGCGATCACAGATACGCAGTATTTT.

V and J are TRBV5-1 and TRBJ2-7; the match to TRBD2 covers 7 bases. CDR3 length equals 16 residues. Per the germline V gene, CDR1 is SGHRS and CDR2 is YFSETQ. J lost 2 bases, V lost 0 bases, and 8 bases had no gene match. This CDR3 is CASSLEGVRGTYEQYF. The CDR3, as DNA: TGCGCCAGCAGCTTGGAAGGGGTGCGGGGGACCTACGAGCAGTACTTC.

Only one count was recorded for this clone. The chain links TRBV5-8 to TRBJ1-2; D remains unclear. Germline V lookup: CDR1 SGHTS, CDR2 YDEGEE. CDR3 length: 15 residues. The V gene lost 0 bases and the J gene lost 7 bases, with 16 bases spanning the gap. The CDR3 is CASSLVVSAGSGYTF. The CDR3 DNA reads TGTGCCAGCAGCTTGGTAGTGTCGGCGGGGTCTGGCTACACCTTC.

This chain uses TRBV11-3 with TRBJ2-2; 8 bases agree with TRBD2. This CDR3 contains 15 residues. Germline lookup yields CDR1 SGHNT and CDR2 YENEEA. V was pared by 5 bases and J by 0 bases, with 2 bases of the junction left unmatched. This CDR3 is CASSRAGANTGELFF. The CDR3 DNA is TGTGCCAGCAGCAGAGCGGGAGCGAACACCGGGGAGCTGTTTTTT.

This sequence joins TRBV19 and TRBJ1-5; perhaps TRBD1 as D (6 bases). Germline V gene sequence: CDR1 LNHDA, CDR2 SQIVND (reference sequence). V was clipped by 7 bases and J by 6 bases, with 19 bases between them. This CDR3 contains 15 residues. The CDR3 is CASTTETGRGQPQHF. CDR3 DNA sequence: TGTGCCAGTACCACCGAGACTGGCAGGGGTCAGCCCCAGCATTTT.

This rearrangement joins TRBV2 to TRBJ2-7, with 8 bases matching TRBD2. The J segment lost 3 bases and the V segment lost 7 bases, leaving 11 bases of the junction unmatched. The germline gives CDR1 SNHLY, CDR2 FYNNEI. CDR3 size: 15 residues. CDR3 region: CASKTGTGGIYEQYF. The CDR3, as DNA: TGTGCCAGCAAGACCGGGACGGGGGGGATCTACGAGCAGTACTTC.

This clone has only one observation. The chain combines TRBV7-2 with TRBJ2-7, with TRBD2 identical over 10 bases. Germline lookup yields CDR1 SGHTA and CDR2 FQGNSA. The CDR3 consists of 15 residues. V was pared by 5 bases and J by 1 base, with 5 bases of the junction left unmatched. The CDR3 DNA follows: TGTGCCAGCAGCCTCGGACTAGCGGAGTCCTACGAGCAGTACTTC. This sequence encodes CASSLGLAESYEQYF.

The chain recombines TRBV21-1 with TRBJ1-2. TRBV21-1 is tagged as a pseudogene. The CDR3 is 15 residues long. CDR3 sequence: CASSRPGRGNYGYTF. CDR3 coding DNA: TGTGCCAGCAGCAGACCAGGGAGGGGAAACTATGGCTACACCTTC.

J is TRBJ2-7 and V is TRBV4-1; TRBD2 matches at 7 bases. From germline, CDR1 is MGHRA and CDR2 YSYEKL. V dropped 1 base and J dropped 4; count of bases not matched to a gene: 7. The CDR3 is made up of 15 amino acids. The CDR3 loop reads CASSQARGVSYEQYF. The CDR3 DNA reads as TGCGCCAGCAGCCAAGCCCGGGGGGTCTCGTACGAGCAGTACTTC.

The chain links TRBV28 to TRBJ1-4; TRBD1 matches 8 bases. The germline V gene has CDR1 MDHEN and CDR2 SYDVKM. J lost 7 bases, V lost 8 bases, and 12 bases had no gene match. This CDR3 comprises 15 residues. For the CDR3, the DNA is TGTGCCAGCCGTATACAGGGGGATTGGGGTGAAAAACTGTTTTTT. Translating it yields CASRIQGDWGEKLFF.

This clone has more than one count but fewer than ten. The V gene is TRBV6-1, the J gene TRBJ2-1; D is ambiguous. Germline CDR1 is MNHNS and CDR2 is SASEGT. The CDR3 is made up of 16 amino acids. Deletions cut 2 bases from V and 0 bases from J, with 11 bases between. The CDR3 bases are TGTGCCAGCAGTGAATCCCGGAGCCTCTCCTACAATGAGCAGTTCTTC. This sequence encodes CASSESRSLSYNEQFF.

The chain has TRBV5-4 and TRBJ1-1; D is perhaps TRBD1 (5 bases). V gave up 4 bases and J gave up 4 bases, with 17 bases separating them. The CDR3 is made up of 15 amino acids. Germline CDR1 SGHNT, CDR2 YYREEE (reference sequence). The CDR3 DNA reads TGTGCCAGCAGCGTTGATTCAGGGTTCGGCACTGAAGCTTTCTTT. Its protein is CASSVDSGFGTEAFF.

The rearrangement joins TRBV7-9 to TRBJ1-2; D is perhaps TRBD1 (6 bases). Trimming took off 1 base at V and 2 bases at J, with 14 bases between the two ends. Germline V gene data show CDR1 as SEHNR and CDR2 as FQNEAQ (reference sequence). This CDR3 spans 16 amino acids. The CDR3 here is CASSLGEEGGNYGYTF. The CDR3 DNA follows: TGTGCCAGCAGCTTAGGCGAAGAGGGGGGGAACTATGGCTACACCTTC.

This rearrangement joins TRBV7-9 to TRBJ2-3; 10 nucleotides line up with TRBD2. J gave up 3 bases and V 10 bases, and 4 bases lay outside the gene matches. Germline CDR1 reads SEHNR; CDR2 reads FQNEAQ (reference sequence). The CDR3 is made up of 13 amino acids. The CDR3 nucleotides read TGTGCCAACTGTAGCGGGAGGACAGATACGCAGTATTTT. Translation gives CANCSGRTDTQYF.

This clone was recorded a few times. V and J are TRBV4-1 and TRBJ1-4; 9 bases are a match to TRBD1. This CDR3 region has 15 residues. Germline V gene sequence: CDR1 MGHRA, CDR2 YSYEKL. With 4 bases clipped from V and 7 bases from J, the junction kept 7 bases outside the gene matches. The CDR3 nucleotides are TGCGCCAGCAGCCGGAGGGGGACAGGGAGTGAAAAACTGTTTTTT. Encoded protein: CASSRRGTGSEKLFF.

The chain is built from TRBV6-5 and TRBJ2-5, with 11 positions matching TRBD1. V trimming: 7 bases; J trimming: 2 bases; junction bases outside the gene matches: 6. The CDR3 extends over 15 amino acids. In germline, CDR1 is MNHEY, CDR2 SVGAGI. The DNA of the CDR3 is TGTGCCAGCAACCGGGGACAGGGGGGGCAAGAGACCCAGTACTTC. Its protein product is CASNRGQGGQETQYF.

This clone has only one observation. The genes are TRBV4-1 and TRBJ2-5, with D maybe TRBD1 (5 bases). Trimming shortened V by 1 base and J by 1 base, and 10 bases separated the two germline ends. This CDR3 is built from 15 residues. The germline gives CDR1 MGHRA, CDR2 YSYEKL. This chain's CDR3 is CASSQAGTGQETQYF. The CDR3 bases are TGCGCCAGCAGCCAAGCCGGAACAGGCCAAGAGACCCAGTACTTC.